This T cell receptor (beta chain) was obtained from a study of shared clonotypes between healthy human individuals. The germline V gene encodes CDR1 SQVTM and CDR2 ANQGSEA. V was trimmed by 4 bases and J by 5 bases, leaving 11 bases between them. There are 13 residues in the CDR3. Caucasian adults living in Nashville, Tennessee, provided all samples. Genomic DNA from each subset was divided evenly over several immunoSEQ plates. Clones were read by immunoSEQ multiplex PCR, and TCRdb kept only the in-frame ones, dropping some. Here the sample spans around 980,000 clones, approximately 80% being singletons.

What was sequenced was memory CD4+ T cells from PBMCs. Regarding subset: CD45RA-negative fraction. The rearrangement links TRBV29-1 to TRBJ1-4; perhaps TRBD1 as D (5 bases). The clonotype comes from a man aged 18 to 29 in good health. Some clones in this sample may be carry-over from other donors' samples. The CDR3 DNA is TGCAGCGTTGCATGGAGGGGAAATGAAAAACTGTTTTTT. Encoded protein: CSVAWRGNEKLFF.